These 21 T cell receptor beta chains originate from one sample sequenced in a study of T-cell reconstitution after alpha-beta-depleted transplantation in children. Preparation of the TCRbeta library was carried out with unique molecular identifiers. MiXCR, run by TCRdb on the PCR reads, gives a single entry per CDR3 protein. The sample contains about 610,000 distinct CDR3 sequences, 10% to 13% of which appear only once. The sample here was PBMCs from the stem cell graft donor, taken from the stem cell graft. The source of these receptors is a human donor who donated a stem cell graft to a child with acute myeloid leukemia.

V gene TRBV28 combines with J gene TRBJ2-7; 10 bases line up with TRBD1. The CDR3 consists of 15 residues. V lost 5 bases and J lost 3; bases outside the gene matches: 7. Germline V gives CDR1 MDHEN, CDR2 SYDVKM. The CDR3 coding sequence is TGTGCCAGCAGTCCCCTCCGGACAGGGGGCTACGAGCAGTACTTC. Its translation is CASSPLRTGGYEQYF.

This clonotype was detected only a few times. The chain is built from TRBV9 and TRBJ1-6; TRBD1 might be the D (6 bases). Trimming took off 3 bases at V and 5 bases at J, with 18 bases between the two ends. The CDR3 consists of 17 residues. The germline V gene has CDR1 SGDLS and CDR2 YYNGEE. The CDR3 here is CASSAHTGPLDNSPLHF. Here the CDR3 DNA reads TGTGCCAGCAGCGCACATACAGGGCCACTTGATAATTCACCCCTCCACTTT.

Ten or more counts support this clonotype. The CDR3 DNA reads as TGTGCCAGCCGACTTGATCTCGACAATGAGCAGTTCTTC. Translation: CASRLDLDNEQFF. The V call is TRBV6-5, the J call TRBJ2-1, with D unresolved. The germline V gene encodes CDR1 MNHEY and CDR2 SVGAGI. The CDR3 consists of 13 residues. Between the trimmed V and J ends, which lost 8 bases and 5 bases, there was a span of 13 bases.

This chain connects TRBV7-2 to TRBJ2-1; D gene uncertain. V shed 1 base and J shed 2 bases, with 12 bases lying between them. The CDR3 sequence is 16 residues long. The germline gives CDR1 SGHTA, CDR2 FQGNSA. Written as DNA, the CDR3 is TGTGCCAGCAGCTTAGAAGGGATATCCCCCTACAATGAGCAGTTCTTC. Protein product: CASSLEGISPYNEQFF. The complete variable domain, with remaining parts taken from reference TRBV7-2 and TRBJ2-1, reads GAGVSQSPSNKVTEKGKDVELRCDPISGHTALYWYRQSLGQGLEFLIYFQGNSAPDKSGLPSDRFSAERTGGSVSTLTIQRTQQEDSAVYLCASSLEGISPYNEQFFGPGTRLTVL.

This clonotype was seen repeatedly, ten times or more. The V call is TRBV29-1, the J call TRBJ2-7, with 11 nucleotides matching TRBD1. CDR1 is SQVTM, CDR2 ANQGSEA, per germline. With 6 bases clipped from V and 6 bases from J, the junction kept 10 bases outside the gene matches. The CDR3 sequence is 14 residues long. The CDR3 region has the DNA TGCAGCGTCCGAGGGACAGGGGGACATGGCGAGCAGTACTTC. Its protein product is CSVRGTGGHGEQYF.

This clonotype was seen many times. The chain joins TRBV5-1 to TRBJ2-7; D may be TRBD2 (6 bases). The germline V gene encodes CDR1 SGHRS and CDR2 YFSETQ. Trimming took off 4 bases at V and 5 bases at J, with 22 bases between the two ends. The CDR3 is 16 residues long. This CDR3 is CASSPPGSLVSDEQYF. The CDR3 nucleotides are TGCGCCAGCAGCCCCCCCGGGAGCCTCGTTAGCGACGAGCAGTACTTC. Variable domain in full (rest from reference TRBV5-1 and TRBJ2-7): KAGVTQTPRYLIKTRGQQVTLSCSPISGHRSVSWYQQTPGQGLQFLFEYFSETQRNKGNFPGRFSGRQFSNSRSEMNVSTLELGDSALYLCASSPPGSLVSDEQYFGPGTRLTVT.

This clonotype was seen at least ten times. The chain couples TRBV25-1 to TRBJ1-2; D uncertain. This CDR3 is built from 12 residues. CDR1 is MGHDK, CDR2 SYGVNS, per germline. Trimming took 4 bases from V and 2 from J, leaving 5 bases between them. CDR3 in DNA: TGTGCCAGCAGTGCGACAAACTATGGCTACACCTTC. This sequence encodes CASSATNYGYTF.

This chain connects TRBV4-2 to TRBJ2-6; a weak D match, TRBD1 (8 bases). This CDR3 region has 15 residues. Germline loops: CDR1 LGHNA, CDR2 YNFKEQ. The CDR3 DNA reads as TGTGCAAGCGGGGCAGGGGGCTCCGGGGCCAACGTCCTGACTTTC. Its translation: CASGAGGSGANVLTF.

This CDR3 is CASSSSGRLQETQYF. For the CDR3, the DNA is TGTGCCAGCAGCTCTAGCGGGAGACTCCAAGAGACCCAGTACTTC. The chain uses TRBV7-6 and TRBJ2-5; TRBD2 agrees at 10 bases. In germline, CDR1 is SGHVS, CDR2 FNYEAQ. V trimming: 4 bases; J trimming: 1 base; junction bases outside the gene matches: 3. The CDR3 is made up of 15 amino acids.

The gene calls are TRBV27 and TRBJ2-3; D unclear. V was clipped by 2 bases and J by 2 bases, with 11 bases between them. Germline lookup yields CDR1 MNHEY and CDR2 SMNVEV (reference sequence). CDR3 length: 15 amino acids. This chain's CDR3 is CASSLRPVYTDTQYF. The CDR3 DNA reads TGTGCCAGCAGTTTACGACCCGTCTACACAGATACGCAGTATTTT.

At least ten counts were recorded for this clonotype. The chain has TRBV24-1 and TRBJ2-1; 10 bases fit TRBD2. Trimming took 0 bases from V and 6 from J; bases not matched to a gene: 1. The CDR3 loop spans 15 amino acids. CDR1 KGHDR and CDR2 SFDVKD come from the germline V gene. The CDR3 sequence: CATSDLSGRANEQFF. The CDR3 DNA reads TGTGCCACCAGTGATTTGAGCGGGAGGGCCAATGAGCAGTTCTTC.

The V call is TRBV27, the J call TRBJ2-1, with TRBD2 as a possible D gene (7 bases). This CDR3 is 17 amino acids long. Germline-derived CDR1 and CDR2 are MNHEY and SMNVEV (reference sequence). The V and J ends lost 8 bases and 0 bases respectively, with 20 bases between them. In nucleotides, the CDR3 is TGTGCCAGCGGCCGGGGGGCGGGCGTAAGCTCCTACAATGAGCAGTTCTTC. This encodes CASGRGAGVSSYNEQFF.

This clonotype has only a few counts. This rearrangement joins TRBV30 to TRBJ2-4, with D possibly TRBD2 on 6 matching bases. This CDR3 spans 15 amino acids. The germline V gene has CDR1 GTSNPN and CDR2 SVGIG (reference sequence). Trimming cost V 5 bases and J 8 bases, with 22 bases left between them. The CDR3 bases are TGTGCCTGGGCAGTAGGCGGGATCTCCAAGGACATTCAGTACTTC. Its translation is CAWAVGGISKDIQYF.

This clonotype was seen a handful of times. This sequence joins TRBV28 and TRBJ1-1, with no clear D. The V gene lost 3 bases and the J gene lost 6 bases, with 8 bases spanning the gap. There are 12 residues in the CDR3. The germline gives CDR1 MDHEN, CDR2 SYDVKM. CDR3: CASSFGRAEAFF. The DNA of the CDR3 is TGTGCCAGCAGTTTCGGGCGGGCTGAAGCTTTCTTT.

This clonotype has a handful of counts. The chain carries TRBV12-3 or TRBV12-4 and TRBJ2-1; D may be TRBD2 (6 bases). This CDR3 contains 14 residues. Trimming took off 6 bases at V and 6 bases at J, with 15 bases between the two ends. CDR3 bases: TGTGCCAGCAGACACACCGGGGGTTCCAATGAGCAGTTCTTC. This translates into CASRHTGGSNEQFF.

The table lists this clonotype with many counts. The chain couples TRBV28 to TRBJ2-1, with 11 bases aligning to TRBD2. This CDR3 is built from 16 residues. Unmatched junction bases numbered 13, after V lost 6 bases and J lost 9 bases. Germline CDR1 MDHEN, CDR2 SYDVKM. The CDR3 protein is CASSPTSGSFGFEQFF. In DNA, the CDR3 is TGTGCCAGCAGCCCAACTAGCGGGAGTTTCGGATTTGAGCAGTTCTTC.

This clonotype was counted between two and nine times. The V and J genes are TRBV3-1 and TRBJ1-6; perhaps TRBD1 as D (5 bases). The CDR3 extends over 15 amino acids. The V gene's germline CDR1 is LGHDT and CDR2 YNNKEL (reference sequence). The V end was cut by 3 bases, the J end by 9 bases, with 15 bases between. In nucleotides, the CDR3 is TGTGCCAGCAGCCAGAAAGGAGGGGCGAGTTCACCCCTCCACTTT. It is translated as CASSQKGGASSPLHF.

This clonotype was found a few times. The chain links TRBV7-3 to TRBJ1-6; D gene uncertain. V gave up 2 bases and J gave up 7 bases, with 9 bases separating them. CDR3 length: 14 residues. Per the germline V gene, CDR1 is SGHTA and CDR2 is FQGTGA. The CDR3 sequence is CASSLGGFNSPLHF. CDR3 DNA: TGTGCCAGCAGCTTAGGAGGGTTCAATTCACCCCTCCACTTT.

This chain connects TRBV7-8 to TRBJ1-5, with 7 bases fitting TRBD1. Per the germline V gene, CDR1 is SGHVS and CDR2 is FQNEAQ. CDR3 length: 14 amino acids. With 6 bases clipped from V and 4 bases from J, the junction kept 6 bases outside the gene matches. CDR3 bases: TGTGCCAGCAGTACGACAGGGATAAATCAGCCCCAGCATTTT. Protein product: CASSTTGINQPQHF.

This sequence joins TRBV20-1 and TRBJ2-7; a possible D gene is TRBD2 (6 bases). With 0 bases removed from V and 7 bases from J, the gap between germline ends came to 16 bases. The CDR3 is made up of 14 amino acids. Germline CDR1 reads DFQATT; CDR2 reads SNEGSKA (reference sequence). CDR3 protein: CSARDRRGLREQYF. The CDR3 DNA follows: TGCAGTGCTAGAGACCGACGGGGACTGAGGGAGCAGTACTTC.

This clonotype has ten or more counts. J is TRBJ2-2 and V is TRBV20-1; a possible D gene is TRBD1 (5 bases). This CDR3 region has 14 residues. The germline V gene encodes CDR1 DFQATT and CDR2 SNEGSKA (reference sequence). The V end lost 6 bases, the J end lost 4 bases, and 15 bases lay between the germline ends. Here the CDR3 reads CSALSRVGTGELFF. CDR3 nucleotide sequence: TGCAGTGCCTTAAGCAGGGTGGGCACCGGGGAGCTGTTTTTT.